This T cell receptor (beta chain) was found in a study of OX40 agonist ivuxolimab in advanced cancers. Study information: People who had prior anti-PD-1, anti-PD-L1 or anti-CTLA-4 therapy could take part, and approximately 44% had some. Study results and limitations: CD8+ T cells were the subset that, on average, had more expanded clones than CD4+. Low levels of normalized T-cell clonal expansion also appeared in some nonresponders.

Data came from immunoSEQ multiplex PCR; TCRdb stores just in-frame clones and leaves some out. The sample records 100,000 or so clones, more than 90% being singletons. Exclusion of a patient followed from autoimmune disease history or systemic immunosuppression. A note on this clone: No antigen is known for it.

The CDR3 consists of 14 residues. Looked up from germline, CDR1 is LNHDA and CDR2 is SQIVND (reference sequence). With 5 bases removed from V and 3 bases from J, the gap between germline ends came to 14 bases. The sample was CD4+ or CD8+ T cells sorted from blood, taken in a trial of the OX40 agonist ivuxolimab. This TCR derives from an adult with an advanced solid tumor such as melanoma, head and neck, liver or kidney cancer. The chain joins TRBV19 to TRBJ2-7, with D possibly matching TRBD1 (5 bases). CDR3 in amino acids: CASSGRAEFYEQYF. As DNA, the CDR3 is TGTGCCAGTAGTGGCAGGGCGGAGTTCTACGAGCAGTACTTC.